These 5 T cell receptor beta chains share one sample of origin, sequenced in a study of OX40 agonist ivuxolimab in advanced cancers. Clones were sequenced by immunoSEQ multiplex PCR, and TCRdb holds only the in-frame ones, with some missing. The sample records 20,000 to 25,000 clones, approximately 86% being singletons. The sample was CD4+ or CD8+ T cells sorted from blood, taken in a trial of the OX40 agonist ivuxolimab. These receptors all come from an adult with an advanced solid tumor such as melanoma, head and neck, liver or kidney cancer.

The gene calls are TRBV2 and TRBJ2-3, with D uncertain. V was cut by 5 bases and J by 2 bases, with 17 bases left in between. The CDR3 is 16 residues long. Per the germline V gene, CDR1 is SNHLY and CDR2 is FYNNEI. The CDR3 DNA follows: TGTGCCAGCAGTCCACAGACGCTCCAGTTCACAGATACGCAGTATTTT. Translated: CASSPQTLQFTDTQYF.

CDR3 region: CASSARSADGYTF. DNA for the CDR3: TGCGCCAGCAGCGCCCGGTCGGCCGATGGCTACACCTTC. The genes are TRBV5-1 and TRBJ1-2; D uncertain. This CDR3 spans 13 amino acids. The V end was cut by 4 bases, the J end by 6 bases, with 13 bases between. Per the germline V gene, CDR1 is SGHRS and CDR2 is YFSETQ.

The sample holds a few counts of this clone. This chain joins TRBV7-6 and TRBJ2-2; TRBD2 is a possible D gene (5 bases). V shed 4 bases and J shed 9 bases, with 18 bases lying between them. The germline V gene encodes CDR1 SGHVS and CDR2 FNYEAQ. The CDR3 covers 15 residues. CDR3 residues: CASSSRRDLRRELFF. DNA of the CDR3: TGTGCCAGCAGCTCACGCCGGGATCTTCGCAGGGAGCTGTTTTTT.

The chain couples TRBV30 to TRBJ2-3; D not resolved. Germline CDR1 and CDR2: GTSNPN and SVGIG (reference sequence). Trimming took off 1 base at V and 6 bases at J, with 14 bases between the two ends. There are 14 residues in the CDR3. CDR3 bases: TGTGCCTGGAGTGGATGTCATGCATGGGATACGCAGTATTTT. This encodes CAWSGCHAWDTQYF.

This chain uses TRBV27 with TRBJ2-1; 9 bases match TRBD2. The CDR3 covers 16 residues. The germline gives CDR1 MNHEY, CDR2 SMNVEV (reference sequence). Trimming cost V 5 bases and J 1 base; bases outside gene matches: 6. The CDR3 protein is CASSEGLARSYNEQFF. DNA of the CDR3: TGTGCCAGCAGTGAGGGACTAGCTCGGTCCTACAATGAGCAGTTCTTC.